This T cell receptor (delta chain) is drawn from a study of gamma-delta chains in newborns, infants, children. For the study at large: Microbial exposure reportedly drives polyclonal innate γδ T cell expansion after birth.

As regards this clone: A single base separates this from a much larger clone, so it may be a read error.

With 0 bases clipped from V and 2 bases from J, the junction kept 20 bases outside the gene matches. The germline CDR1 and CDR2 sequences are GEAIGNYY and EKD. There are 20 residues in the CDR3. TCRdb re-processed the reads using CATT. The repertoire has about 9,200 delta-chain clones, approximately 22% of them found once; the top ten carry approximately 4.4%. Sequences were obtained from blood. This TCR came from a child who was a newborn, infant or young child, either healthy, febrile or measles-vaccinated (not recorded which). J is TRDJ1 and V is TRDV2, with 7 bases lining up with TRDD3. CDR3 in DNA: TGTGCCTGTGACACCGTTGGGAGTTGTCTAGCTGGGGATAGGACCGATAAACTCATCTTT. Its translation: CACDTVGSCLAGDRTDKLIF.